This T cell receptor (beta chain) was identified in a study of cytomegalovirus exposure and HLA in healthy donors. Germline V CDR1 and CDR2: MDHEN, SYDVKM. The V end lost 5 bases, the J end lost 7 bases, and 15 bases lay between the germline ends. This CDR3 region has 14 residues. Primers: 60 Vbeta forward and 13 Jbeta reverse. Generated by immunoSEQ multiplex PCR, the TCRdb table keeps only in-frame clones and is missing some. The sample yields some 150,000 clones, 70% to 85% seen once. Regarding this clone: Antigen: not known.

Findings and caveats of the study: Prior analysis indicated that the majority of TCR beta V segments exhibited productivity approximately 87% or approximately 30% of the time.

The sequence was obtained from a young man in good health and CMV-seropositive. The sequenced sample was PBMCs. The chain joins TRBV28 to TRBJ2-1; no clear D gene. This chain's CDR3 is CASSTVGLWNEQFF. For the CDR3, the DNA is TGTGCCAGCAGTACGGTGGGCTTGTGGAATGAGCAGTTCTTC.